This TCR beta chain was captured in a study of blood T cell repertoires in COVID-19 (dated by TCRdb to the early 2020s). As for the study more broadly: Collaborator samples came from the United States, Italy and Spain and covered acute and convalescent phases of COVID-19. Samples were obtained from the ongoing ImmuneRACE study (first 160 participants) and from over a thousand subjects provided by 6 global collaborators. Deeply sampled blood TCRbeta repertoires from subjects exposed to, actively infected with, or recovered from COVID-19 were included in the dataset. Where HLA class I and class II types were available, the types were taken from metadata supplied by the sample provider, not from assay-based typing. Sample metadata almost always included a de-identified subject ID, COVID-19 status, age in years and sex. A freely available public database, intended as a resource for researchers studying the immune response to SARS-CoV-2, is where the repertoires were released. The prospective study material was composed of cDNA or gDNA derived from T cells, B-cell-depleted T cells, or PBMCs.

TCRbeta CDR3 regions were amplified from genomic DNA by means of the immunoSEQ Assay, a bias-controlled multiplex PCR. The study's processing was this. Within the assay, amplification of reference gene primers was used to estimate how many nucleated cells each sample contained. Sequence reads were collapsed and filtered to measure the absolute abundance of every unique TCRbeta CDR3 rearrangement. For each sample, productive Simpson clonality was calculated as the square root of Simpson's diversity index across productive rearrangements. This immuneACCESS table, as held by TCRdb, lists in-frame sequences with V and J called but not all clones. Of the missing ones, under half trace to an unresolved V gene in checked studies; the others have no known cause. That table furnishes V, J and clone size, whereas the DNA furnished D and trimming. A total of approximately 220,000 clones appear in this sample, 84% of them only once. The ten largest account for approximately 5% of the sample.

Summary of the overall study and its limitations: The quantity of clinical and demographic metadata differed by source and by participant and was supplied without curation.

Another Seattle source contributed samples from volunteer blood donors who had recovered from COVID-19. Collaborating institutions collected whole blood in K2EDTA tubes following their own protocols. For TCRbeta analysis, collaborator samples were shipped as frozen whole blood, as isolated PBMCs, or as DNA extracted from either sample type. The CDR3 holds 15 amino acids from the cysteine to the phenylalanine. This entry keeps only the CDR3 DNA: 45 bases, framed from base 1. Trimming takes 0 bases off V and 5 bases off J; junction bases not matched to a gene: 6. The germline V gene gives CDR1 as LGHNA and CDR2 as YNFKEQ. Concerning this clone: Which antigen it targets is not known. The input lacks base qualities; no much larger clone sits a single base away.

The V and J genes are TRBV4-2 and TRBJ2-5; 7 central bases correspond to TRBD2. This sequence originates from a woman aged 60-75 years who had recovered from COVID-19. Specimen: peripheral blood. The encoded CDR3 is CASSQEGGLRETQYF. The bases read TGTGCCAGCAGCCAAGAGGGGGGGTTGAGGGAGACCCAGTACTTC.